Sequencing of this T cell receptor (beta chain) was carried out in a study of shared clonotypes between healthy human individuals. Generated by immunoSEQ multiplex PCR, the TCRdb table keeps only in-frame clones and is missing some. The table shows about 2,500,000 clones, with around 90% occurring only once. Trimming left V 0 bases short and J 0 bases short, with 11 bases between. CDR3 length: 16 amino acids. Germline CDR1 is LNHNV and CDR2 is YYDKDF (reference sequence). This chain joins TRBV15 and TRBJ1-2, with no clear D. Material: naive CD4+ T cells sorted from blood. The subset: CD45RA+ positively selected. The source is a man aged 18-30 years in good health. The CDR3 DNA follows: TGTGCCACCAGCAGAGATCGGCAGAGCGCTAACTATGGCTACACCTTC. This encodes CATSRDRQSANYGYTF.